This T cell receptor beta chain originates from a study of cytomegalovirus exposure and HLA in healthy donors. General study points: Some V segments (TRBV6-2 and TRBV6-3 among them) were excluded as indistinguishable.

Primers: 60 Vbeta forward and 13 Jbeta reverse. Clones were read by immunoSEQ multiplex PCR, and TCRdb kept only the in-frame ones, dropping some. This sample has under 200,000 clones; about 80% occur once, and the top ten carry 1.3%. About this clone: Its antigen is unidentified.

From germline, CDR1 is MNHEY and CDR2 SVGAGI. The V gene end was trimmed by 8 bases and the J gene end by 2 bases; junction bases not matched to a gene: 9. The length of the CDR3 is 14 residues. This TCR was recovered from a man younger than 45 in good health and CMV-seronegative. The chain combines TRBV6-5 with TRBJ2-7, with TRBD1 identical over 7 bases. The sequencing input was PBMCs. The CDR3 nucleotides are TGTGCCAGCCGAACCGGGACAGCTACCTACGAGCAGTACTTC. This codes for CASRTGTATYEQYF.